The 3 T cell receptor beta chains reported below all come from one sample, sequenced in a study of shared clonotypes between healthy human individuals (dated by TCRdb to the early 2020s). Library method: the immunoSEQ multiplex PCR assay. Drawn from immuneACCESS, this table holds only the in-frame rearrangements with V and J called that TCRdb kept. Clones are partly lost; checked studies trace under half to an unresolved V gene and leave the rest unexplained. The sample includes over 2,000,000 clones, with just under 95% observed a single time. The ten largest clonotypes hold approximately 1.6% of the sample. CD8 naive samples consisted of CD45RO-negative cells that were positively selected for CCR7, yielding a CD45RA+CCR7+ population without TemRA cells. Sequences were obtained from naive CD8+ T cells from PBMCs. This specimen's cell subset or site label, interpreted: CD45RA+CCR7+. The receptors derive from a young man in good health. Some clones in this sample may be carry-over from other donors' samples.

The chain links TRBV27 to TRBJ1-2, with D unresolved. The CDR3 consists of 15 residues. The V gene lost 5 bases and the J gene lost 4 bases, with 17 bases spanning the gap. Germline CDR1 and CDR2: MNHEY and SMNVEV (reference sequence). CDR3 in DNA: TGTGCCAGCAGTCCCCAATCTGACGGACTCTATGGCTACACCTTC. Translating gives CASSPQSDGLYGYTF.

This chain joins TRBV29-1 and TRBJ1-1; D may be TRBD1 (5 bases). CDR1 and CDR2 (germline): SQVTM, ANQGSEA. V dropped 3 bases and J dropped 11 bases, with 13 bases sitting between them. The CDR3 extends over 11 amino acids. The CDR3 reads CSVDRGPGAFF. The CDR3 DNA follows: TGCAGCGTTGATAGGGGTCCGGGGGCTTTCTTT. The entire variable domain, with the rest obtained from reference TRBV29-1 and TRBJ1-1, is as follows: SAVISQKPSRDICQRGTSLTIQCQVDSQVTMMFWYRQQPGQSLTLIATANQGSEATYESGFVIDKFPISRPNLTFSTLTVSNMSPEDSSIYLCSVDRGPGAFFGQGTRLTVV.

This clone was picked up a small number of times. V is TRBV28 and J is TRBJ1-2, with a possible D match to TRBD1 (5 bases). The CDR3 runs 12 residues. V gave up 6 bases and J gave up 8 bases, with 13 bases separating them. Germline V gene data show CDR1 as MDHEN and CDR2 as SYDVKM. For the CDR3, the DNA is TGTGCCAGCAGCGACTCCAGGGAAGGCTACACCTTC. Translating gives CASSDSREGYTF.